The clone carrying this TCR beta chain was detected only a few times. One entry per CDR3 protein results from TCRdb running MiXCR on the RT-PCR reads. The top ten hold around 10% of the sample, which has about 230,000 distinct CDR3 sequences, 11% to 15% seen once. These data originate in a study of patients and donors after allogeneic stem cell transplantation. The V segment lost 6 bases and the J segment 6 bases; nucleotides outside the gene matches: 7. The germline V gene has CDR1 MNHEY and CDR2 SVGEGT. The CDR3 is 14 residues long. This sequence originates from a human donor who was either an allogeneic HSCT recipient or a stem cell or donor lymphocyte infusion donor (not recorded which). It is not recorded whose cells these are; they may come from a transplant donor. Sample: blood, either unsorted or a sorted T cell fraction (not recorded which). This sequence joins TRBV6-2 or TRBV6-3 and TRBJ1-4, with 7 bases lining up with TRBD1. Here the CDR3 reads CASRNPGTDEKLFF. The CDR3 DNA reads TGTGCCAGCAGGAACCCCGGGACAGATGAAAAACTGTTTTTT.